This T cell receptor (beta chain) was obtained from a study of T cell responses to AZD1222 COVID-19 vaccine. Findings and caveats of the study: Unmutated variant regions are reportedly the target of nearly half of TCRs that are spike-specific.

In regard to this clone: Its target is not known.

The repertoire was sequenced with immunoSEQ multiplex PCR; TCRdb's copy has only in-frame clones and lacks some. Counted here are around 110,000 clones, about 92% occurring once; the ten biggest clones make up approximately 3.1%. This CDR3 is 16 amino acids long. Germline CDR1 and CDR2: MDHEN and SYDVKM. Trimming cost V 5 bases and J 0 bases, with 14 bases left between them. The sample here was peripheral blood, taken on day 0 of AZD1222 vaccination. The J gene is TRBJ2-4, the V gene TRBV28; D is possibly TRBD1 (6 bases). This receptor was taken from an adult in good health. CDR3 sequence: CASSGQITVAKNIQYF. The CDR3 DNA sequence: TGTGCCAGCAGTGGACAGATTACGGTAGCCAAAAACATTCAGTACTTC. The variable domain in full, with the rest retrieved from reference TRBV28 and TRBJ2-4, is DVKVTQSSRYLVKRTGEKVFLECVQDMDHENMFWYRQDPGLGLRLIYFSYDVKMKEKGDIPEGYSVSREKKERFSLILESASTNQTSMYLCASSGQITVAKNIQYFGAGTRLSVL.